The following is a TCR beta chain sequence with its context. Its antigen remains unidentified. Trimming left V 7 bases short and J 6 bases short, with 17 bases between. This CDR3 contains 14 residues. The sample comes from a study of post-analysis software for immune sequencing data. Unique molecular identifiers were built into the TCR beta cDNA libraries. TCRdb passed the PCR reads through MiXCR, listing each CDR3 protein once. This table holds around 770,000 distinct CDR3 sequences, about 43% found once. Whole-study results and caveats: The study found TRBV5-6, TRBV5-1 and TRBV20-1 among 5 or 6 TRBV segments more frequent in patients than controls.

The chain joins TRBV12-3 or TRBV12-4 to TRBJ2-3, with D tentatively TRBD1 (6 bases). The sequence came from a girl between 10 and 17 years old with multiple sclerosis. The sequenced material came from blood. In DNA form, the CDR3 reads TGTGCCAGCACCTTCAGGGGACCTGGGGATACGCAGTATTTT. This codes for CASTFRGPGDTQYF.